Listed below are T cell receptor beta chains from one sample, sequenced in a study of blood T cell repertoires in COVID-19. Sequencing used immunoSEQ multiplex PCR; TCRdb keeps in-frame clones, though not all of them. The sample shows approximately 190,000 clones, roughly 90% of them seen only once. Sequencing was performed on peripheral blood. The receptors here all came from a woman aged 40 to 49 who had recovered from COVID-19. CDR3s include the opening cysteine and the closing phenylalanine or tryptophan. D genes are given only for firm matches. Clone sizes are given selectively: once, few, many, or a class where the clone is expanded.

D gene	V gene	clone size	J gene	CDR3 protein	CDR3 DNA
-	TRBV12-3/TRBV12-4	-	TRBJ1-1	CASSYRVAEAFF	TGTGCCAGCAGTTACAGGGTCGCTGAAGCTTTCTTT
-	TRBV18	-	TRBJ1-1	CASSLSGVTEAFF	TGTGCCAGCTCACTTTCAGGGGTCACTGAAGCTTTCTTT
TRBD2	TRBV19	-	TRBJ2-7	CASTTNGQGGPIPYEQYF	TGTGCCAGTACCACCAACGGGCAGGGAGGGCCCATCCCCTACGAGCAGTACTTC
-	TRBV29-1	-	TRBJ1-2	CSAREGGVYGYTF	TGCAGCGCGCGAGAGGGTGGGGTCTATGGCTACACCTTC
TRBD1	TRBV11-2	-	TRBJ2-2	CASSTRQGAGTGELFF	TGTGCCAGCAGCACCCGACAGGGGGCTGGCACCGGGGAGCTGTTTTTT
TRBD1	TRBV7-2	-	TRBJ1-1	CASSLVQGMNTEAFF	TGTGCCAGCAGCTTAGTACAGGGGATGAACACTGAAGCTTTCTTT
TRBD2	TRBV19	-	TRBJ2-1	CASSRQGGSNEQFF	TGTGCCAGTAGTCGCCAGGGCGGGAGCAATGAGCAGTTCTTC
-	TRBV7-9	few	TRBJ1-5	CASSLSGPREPQHF	TGTGCCAGCAGCTTATCAGGGCCGAGAGAGCCCCAGCATTTT
TRBD2	TRBV9	-	TRBJ2-1	CASSGLAGGSYNEQFF	TGTGCCAGCAGCGGACTAGCGGGAGGGTCCTACAATGAGCAGTTCTTC
TRBD1	TRBV4-3	-	TRBJ1-1	CASSQDGTGTGVTEAFF	TGCGCCAGCAGCCAAGATGGGACCGGGACAGGGGTAACTGAAGCTTTCTTT
-	TRBV4-3	-	TRBJ2-7	CASSQEYSTYEQYF	TGCGCCAGCAGCCAAGAATACTCCACCTACGAGCAGTACTTC
-	TRBV2	-	TRBJ1-6	CASSEWTDNSPLHF	TGTGCCAGCAGTGAATGGACAGATAATTCACCCCTCCACTTT
TRBD1	TRBV5-1	-	TRBJ2-6	CASSSRGPGANVLTF	TGCGCCAGCAGCTCCAGGGGGCCCGGGGCCAACGTCCTGACTTTC
TRBD2	TRBV4-3	-	TRBJ2-2	CASSQVAGGPPPGGELFF	TGCGCCAGCAGCCAAGTGGCGGGAGGGCCACCCCCAGGCGGGGAGCTGTTTTTT
-	TRBV24-1	once	TRBJ2-7	CATKGGDFQSEQYF	TGTGCCACCAAGGGCGGGGATTTCCAGTCCGAGCAGTACTTC
TRBD1	TRBV29-1	-	TRBJ1-1	CSVEDKATRTGEAFF	TGCAGCGTTGAAGATAAGGCAACTAGGACAGGGGAAGCTTTCTTT
-	TRBV5-1	-	TRBJ1-1	CASSLASGWTEAFF	TGCGCCAGCAGCTTGGCTTCCGGGTGGACTGAAGCTTTCTTT
-	TRBV10-2	few	TRBJ1-1	CASRAGPTNTEAFF	TGCGCCAGCAGAGCGGGACCCACGAACACTGAAGCTTTCTTT
TRBD2	TRBV5-4	-	TRBJ2-2	CASSPAGLASTGELFF	TGTGCCAGCAGCCCAGCGGGACTAGCGTCCACCGGGGAGCTGTTTTTT
TRBD1	TRBV9	once	TRBJ2-7	CASSVGTGLSYEQYF	TGTGCCAGCAGCGTCGGGACAGGCCTTTCCTACGAGCAGTACTTC
TRBD1	TRBV5-4	-	TRBJ1-6	CASSWRTTGGNSPLHF	TGTGCCAGCAGCTGGAGGACCACAGGGGGAAATTCACCCCTCCACTTT
-	TRBV19	-	TRBJ2-7	CASSIGRGEQYF	TGTGCCAGTAGTATAGGGAGGGGCGAGCAGTACTTC
TRBD2	TRBV30	-	TRBJ2-7	CAWSVVAGADEQYF	TGTGCCTGGAGTGTAGTGGCGGGAGCGGACGAGCAGTACTTC
TRBD1	TRBV28	-	TRBJ2-3	CASSDGTGGSDTQYF	TGTGCCAGCTCCGACGGGACAGGGGGCTCAGATACGCAGTATTTT
-	TRBV9	-	TRBJ1-3	CASSVQQASGNTIYF	TGTGCCAGCAGCGTACAACAGGCCTCTGGAAACACCATATATTTT
TRBD1	TRBV27	-	TRBJ1-3	CASSPSRQGKRNTIYF	TGTGCCAGCAGTCCGAGCAGACAGGGGAAGAGAAACACCATATATTTT
-	TRBV29-1	-	TRBJ2-3	CSVAYVTDTQYF	TGCAGCGTTGCCTATGTCACAGATACGCAGTATTTT
-	TRBV2	-	TRBJ2-1	CASSESGLFMDEQFF	TGTGCCAGCAGTGAATCAGGACTTTTCATGGATGAGCAGTTCTTC
TRBD1	TRBV6-1	-	TRBJ1-2	CASSEAGTERYGYTF	TGTGCCAGCAGTGAGGCGGGGACAGAACGCTATGGCTACACCTTC
TRBD2	TRBV5-1	-	TRBJ2-5	CASSLAAGGQETQYF	TGCGCCAGCAGCTTGGCGGCGGGAGGCCAAGAGACCCAGTACTTC
TRBD1	TRBV3-1/TRBV3-2	-	TRBJ1-6	CASSQVSGTGAEIIHF	TGTGCCAGCAGCCAAGTCAGCGGGACAGGGGCCGAGATTATCCACTTT
TRBD1	TRBV5-1	-	TRBJ2-7	CASSTDPGQGLEQYF	TGCGCCAGCAGCACTGATCCGGGACAGGGACTCGAGCAGTACTTC
TRBD2	TRBV7-2	-	TRBJ2-7	CASSWREGAYEQYF	TGTGCCAGCAGCTGGCGGGAGGGCGCCTACGAGCAGTACTTC
-	TRBV7-8	few	TRBJ1-2	CASSFNNYGYTF	TGTGCCAGCAGCTTCAATAACTATGGCTACACCTTC
TRBD1	TRBV5-5	few	TRBJ1-4	CASSPGTVTTNEKLFF	TGTGCCAGCAGCCCCGGGACAGTTACAACTAATGAAAAACTGTTTTTT
-	TRBV18	-	TRBJ1-1	CASSSSRTGSEAFF	TGTGCCAGCTCATCTAGTAGGACGGGGTCTGAAGCTTTCTTT
-	TRBV4-3	-	TRBJ1-6	CASSQEAGENSPLHF	TGCGCCAGCAGCCAAGAAGCAGGGGAGAATTCACCCCTCCACTTT
-	TRBV18	-	TRBJ1-1	CASSPVDSRYTEAFF	TGTGCCAGCTCACCAGTGGACAGTCGATACACTGAAGCTTTCTTT
-	TRBV2	-	TRBJ1-4	CAGKKEEKLFF	TGTGCCGGCAAGAAGGAGGAAAAACTGTTTTTT
-	TRBV6-5	-	TRBJ2-6	CASSLSSGANVLTF	TGTGCCAGCAGTTTGAGCTCTGGGGCCAACGTCCTGACTTTC
-	TRBV11-3	-	TRBJ2-1	CASSLSLDVHEQFF	TGTGCCAGCAGCTTGTCACTAGATGTCCATGAGCAGTTCTTC
TRBD1	TRBV4-1	-	TRBJ2-2	CASSQDGTGKTGELFF	TGCGCCAGCAGCCAAGACGGGACAGGAAAAACCGGGGAGCTGTTTTTT
TRBD1	TRBV29-1	-	TRBJ1-1	CSVGDRGSPEAFF	TGCAGCGTGGGGGACAGGGGAAGCCCTGAAGCTTTCTTT
TRBD1	TRBV6-5	-	TRBJ2-7	CASTSTGGSYEQYF	TGTGCCAGCACTTCGACAGGGGGCTCCTACGAGCAGTACTTC
-	TRBV7-9	-	TRBJ2-7	CASSSKPFQGRGPYEQYF	TGTGCCAGCAGCTCCAAACCCTTCCAGGGAAGGGGCCCCTACGAGCAGTACTTC
-	TRBV3-1/TRBV3-2	-	TRBJ1-4	CASSPTGGEKLFF	TGTGCCAGCAGCCCAACCGGGGGGGAAAAACTGTTTTTT